This entry describes one TCR beta chain. Its antigen is currently unknown. Profiling relied on immunoSEQ multiplex PCR, and the TCRdb table lists in-frame clones only, not all of them. In the table there are 2 million to 2.5 million clones, over 85% of which are singletons. This sample is part of a study of shared clonotypes between healthy human individuals. Study-level points and caveats: In having few donors, the study represented limited genetic and exposure-history diversity.

The origin of this receptor is a man aged 18 to 35 in good health. Some clones in this sample may be carry-over from other donors' samples. Specimen: naive CD4+ T cells from PBMCs. Subset noted: CD45RA+ positively selected.

The CDR3 region is CASSLLTRGASGNTIYF. In DNA form, the CDR3 reads TGTGCCAGCAGCCTCCTTACCCGGGGGGCCAGTGGGAACACCATATATTTT. The gene calls are TRBV7-8 and TRBJ1-3; TRBD1 is a possible D gene (6 bases). Trimming pared 5 bases from V and 7 bases from J, leaving 24 bases between. This CDR3 spans 17 amino acids. Germline loops: CDR1 SGHVS, CDR2 FQNEAQ.